This TCR beta chain was recovered during a study of control samples from healthy donors and cancer patients (TCRdb year 2020). For CDR1 and CDR2, the germline V gene (reference sequence) lists GTSNPN and SVGIG. From the cysteine through the phenylalanine, the CDR3 covers 13 amino acids. Receptor amplification or capture employed the immunoSEQ multiplex PCR assay. Held by TCRdb, this immuneACCESS table contains in-frame sequences only and omits some clones. Under half of the omission traces to an unresolved V gene where checked; the cause of the rest is unknown. Within this sample are 130,000 or so clones, with about 88% of them counted one time only. The ten top clones hold roughly 3.4% of the sample. This clone has a single count. Its antigen has not been determined. It is unclear where the CDR3 begins or ends on the DNA, so no DNA is shown, and the CDR3 is as TCRdb lists it.

The sequence is built from TRBV30 and TRBJ1-5. The sequencing sample was made of blood. The sequence was collected from a man in his forties or fifties in good health. The CDR3 region: CAWSLERDQLQHF.